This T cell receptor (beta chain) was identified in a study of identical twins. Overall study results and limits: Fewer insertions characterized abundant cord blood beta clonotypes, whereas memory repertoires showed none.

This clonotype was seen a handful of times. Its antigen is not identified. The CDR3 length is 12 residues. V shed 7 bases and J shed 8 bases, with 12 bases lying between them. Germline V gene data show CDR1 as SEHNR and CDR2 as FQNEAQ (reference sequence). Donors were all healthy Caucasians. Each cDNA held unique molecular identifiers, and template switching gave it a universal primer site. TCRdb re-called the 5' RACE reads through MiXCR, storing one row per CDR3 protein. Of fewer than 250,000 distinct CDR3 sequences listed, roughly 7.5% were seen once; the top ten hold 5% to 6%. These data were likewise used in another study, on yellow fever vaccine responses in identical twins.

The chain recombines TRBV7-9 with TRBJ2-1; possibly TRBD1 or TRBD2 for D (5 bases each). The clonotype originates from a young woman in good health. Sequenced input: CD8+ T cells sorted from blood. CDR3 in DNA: TGTGCCAGCACCGGTTTGGGGGATGAGCAGTTCTTC. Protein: CASTGLGDEQFF.